A selection of T cell receptor beta chains follows, all from one sample in a study of blood T cells in healthy people across ages. TCRdb re-derived calls from the 5' RACE reads in MiXCR, one entry per CDR3 protein. The table includes hundreds of thousands of distinct CDR3 sequences, roughly a quarter detected once. These data were also reused for a study on T cells of mothers and their children.

The sample consisted of blood. These receptors originate from a boy younger than 10 in good health. CDR3s include the opening cysteine and the closing phenylalanine or tryptophan. D genes are given only for firm matches. Clone size is shown for a subset of rows, as once, few, many or a class of expanded clone.

d_gene	v_gene	j_gene	abundance	CDR3nt	CDR3aa
.	TRBV6-1	TRBJ1-4	.	TGTGCCAGCAGCGCTACAGGGTATGGATTGACTAATGAAAAACTGTTTTTT	CASSATGYGLTNEKLFF
TRBD1	TRBV18	TRBJ2-7	few	TGTGCCAGCTCTTCGCGACAGGGCGAGAAAGTCGAGCAGTACTTC	CASSSRQGEKVEQYF
.	TRBV6-5	TRBJ2-5	few	TGTGCCAGCAGACCGCTGCATCAAGAGACCCAGTACTTC	CASRPLHQETQYF
.	TRBV2	TRBJ1-1	.	TGTGCCAGCAGCATAGAGACAGGGAACACTGAAGCTTTCTTT	CASSIETGNTEAFF
.	TRBV4-1	TRBJ2-7	few	TGCGCCAGCAGCCATCGGACAGAGGGCTCCTACGAGCAGTACTTC	CASSHRTEGSYEQYF
.	TRBV5-1	TRBJ1-4	.	TGCGCCAGCAGCTTGGGGGCCAGGACTAATGAAAAACTGTTTTTT	CASSLGARTNEKLFF
TRBD2	TRBV2	TRBJ2-3	few	TGTGCCAGCAGTTCCGGGGGGGCAGATACGCAGTATTTT	CASSSGGADTQYF
.	TRBV3-1	TRBJ1-2	few	TGTGCCAGCAGCCCAAGTCCCCAGGCCCGGAGCTATGGCTACACCTTC	CASSPSPQARSYGYTF
.	TRBV27	TRBJ2-1	few	TGTGCCAGCAGTCAATCTATGACTCGTACTGAGCAGTTCTTC	CASSQSMTRTEQFF
TRBD2	TRBV10-3	TRBJ2-3	few	TGTGCCATCACGAGGGGGGGCGGGAGGACAGATACGCAGTATTTT	CAITRGGGRTDTQYF